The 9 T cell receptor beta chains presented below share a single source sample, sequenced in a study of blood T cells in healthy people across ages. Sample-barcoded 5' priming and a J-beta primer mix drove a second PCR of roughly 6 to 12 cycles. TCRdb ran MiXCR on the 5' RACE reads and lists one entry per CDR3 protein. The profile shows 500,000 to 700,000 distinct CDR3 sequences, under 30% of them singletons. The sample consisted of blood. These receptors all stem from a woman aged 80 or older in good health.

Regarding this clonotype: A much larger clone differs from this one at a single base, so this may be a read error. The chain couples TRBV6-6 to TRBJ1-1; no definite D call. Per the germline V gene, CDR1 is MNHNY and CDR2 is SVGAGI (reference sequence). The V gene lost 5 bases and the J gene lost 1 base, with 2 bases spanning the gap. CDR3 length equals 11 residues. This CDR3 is CASSKNTEAFF. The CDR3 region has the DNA TGTGCCAGCAGTAAGAACACTGAAGCTTTCTTT.

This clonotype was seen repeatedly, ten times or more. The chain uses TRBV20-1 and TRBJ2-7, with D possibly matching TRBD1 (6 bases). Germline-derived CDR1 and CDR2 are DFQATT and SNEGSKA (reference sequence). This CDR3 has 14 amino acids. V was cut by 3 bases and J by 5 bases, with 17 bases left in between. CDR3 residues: CSARDPQGRDEQYF. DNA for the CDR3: TGCAGTGCTAGGGACCCACAGGGTCGGGACGAGCAGTACTTC.

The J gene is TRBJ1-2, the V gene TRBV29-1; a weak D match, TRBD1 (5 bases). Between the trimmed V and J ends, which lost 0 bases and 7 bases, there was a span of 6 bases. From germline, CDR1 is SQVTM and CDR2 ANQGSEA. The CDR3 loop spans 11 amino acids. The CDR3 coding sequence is TGCAGCGTTGAAGACAGGGTTGGCTACACCTTC. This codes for CSVEDRVGYTF.

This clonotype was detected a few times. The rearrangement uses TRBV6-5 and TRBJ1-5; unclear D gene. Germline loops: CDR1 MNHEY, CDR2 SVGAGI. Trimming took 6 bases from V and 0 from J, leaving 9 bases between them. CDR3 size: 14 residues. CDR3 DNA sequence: TGTGCCAGCAGCGCAGCTTATAGCAATCAGCCCCAGCATTTT. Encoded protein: CASSAAYSNQPQHF.

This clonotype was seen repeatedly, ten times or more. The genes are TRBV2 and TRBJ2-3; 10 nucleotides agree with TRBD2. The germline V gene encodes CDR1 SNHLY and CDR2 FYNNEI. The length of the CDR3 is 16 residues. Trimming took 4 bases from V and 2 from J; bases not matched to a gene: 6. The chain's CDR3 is CASSGRTSGATDTQYF. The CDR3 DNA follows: TGTGCCAGCAGTGGAAGGACTAGCGGAGCCACAGATACGCAGTATTTT.

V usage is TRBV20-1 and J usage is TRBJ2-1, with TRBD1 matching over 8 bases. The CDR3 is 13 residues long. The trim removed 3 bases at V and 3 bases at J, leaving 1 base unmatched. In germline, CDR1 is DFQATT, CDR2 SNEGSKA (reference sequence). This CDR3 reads CSARGTGYNEQFF. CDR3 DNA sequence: TGCAGTGCTAGGGGGACAGGCTACAATGAGCAGTTCTTC.

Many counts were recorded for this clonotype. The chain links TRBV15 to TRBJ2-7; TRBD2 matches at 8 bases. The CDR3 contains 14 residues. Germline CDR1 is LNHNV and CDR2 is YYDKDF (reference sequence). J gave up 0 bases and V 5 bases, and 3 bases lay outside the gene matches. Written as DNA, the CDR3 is TGTGCCACCAGCCCGGGGGGGAGCTCCTACGAGCAGTACTTC. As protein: CATSPGGSSYEQYF.

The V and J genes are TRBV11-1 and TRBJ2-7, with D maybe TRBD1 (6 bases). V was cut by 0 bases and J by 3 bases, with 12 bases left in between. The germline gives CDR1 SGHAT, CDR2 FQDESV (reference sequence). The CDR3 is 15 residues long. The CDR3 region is CASSLAFGTNYEQYF. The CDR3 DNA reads TGTGCCAGCAGCTTAGCCTTCGGGACAAACTACGAGCAGTACTTC.

In DNA form, the CDR3 reads TGTGCCAGCAGCCAATTAGGACTAGCGGGGGGGCTGGGCACAGATACGCAGTATTTT. This translates into CASSQLGLAGGLGTDTQYF. The chain uses TRBV3-1 and TRBJ2-3; TRBD2 matches at 15 bases. The V segment lost 2 bases and the J segment 1 base; nucleotides outside the gene matches: 7. In germline, CDR1 is LGHDT, CDR2 YNNKEL (reference sequence). The CDR3 sequence is 19 residues long.